The 19 T cell receptor beta chains presented below share a single source sample, sequenced in a study of T cell repertoires in cytomegalovirus infection. TCRdb fed the reads into MiXCR, producing one record per CDR3 protein. The table lists 150,000 to 200,000 distinct CDR3 sequences, roughly 27% of them singletons. Sequences were obtained from PBMCs. The receptor source for this set is a human donor in good health (CMV status not recorded). Some clones in this sample may be carry-over from other donors' samples.

This clonotype was seen a handful of times. The chain employs TRBV7-9 and TRBJ1-2; 7 nucleotides match TRBD1. The CDR3 sequence is 15 residues long. Germline V gene data show CDR1 as SEHNR and CDR2 as FQNEAQ (reference sequence). Losses at the gene ends were 5 bases for V and 6 bases for J; bases not matched to a gene: 12. DNA of the CDR3: TGTGCCAGCAGCCCCCGACAGGGAACGAAGAATGGCTACACCTTC. Its protein product is CASSPRQGTKNGYTF. Supplemented by reference TRBV7-9 and TRBJ1-2, the full variable domain reads DTGVSQNPRHKITKRGQNVTFRCDPISEHNRLYWYRQTLGQGPEFLTYFQNEAQLEKSRLLSDRFSAERPKGSFSTLEIQRTEQGDSAMYLCASSPRQGTKNGYTFGSGTRLTVV.

This clonotype was observed a few times. The genes are TRBV6-6 and TRBJ1-2, with 12 bases identical to TRBD1. With V trimmed by 5 bases and J by 2 bases, 6 bases remained unmatched. This CDR3 region has 16 residues. CDR1 and CDR2 (germline): MNHNY, SVGAGI (reference sequence). The CDR3 sequence: CASSSGTGGKNYGYTF. The CDR3 nucleotides are TGTGCCAGCAGTAGTGGGACAGGGGGCAAGAACTATGGCTACACCTTC.

The rearrangement uses TRBV7-2 and TRBJ1-1, with D maybe TRBD1 (6 bases). The CDR3 has 14 residues. Trimming took 5 bases from V and 3 from J, leaving 13 bases between them. Germline V gene data show CDR1 as SGHTA and CDR2 as FQGNSA. The CDR3 protein is CASSNRQEDTEAFF. In nucleotides, the CDR3 is TGTGCCAGCAGCAACCGACAGGAAGACACTGAAGCTTTCTTT.

V usage is TRBV20-1 and J usage is TRBJ1-5; D is ambiguous. In germline, CDR1 is DFQATT, CDR2 SNEGSKA (reference sequence). Deletions cut 5 bases from V and 0 bases from J, with 17 bases between. There are 16 residues in the CDR3. CDR3 amino acids: CSAPDRLSGSNQPQHF. As DNA, the CDR3 is TGCAGTGCTCCCGACCGCTTGAGTGGTAGCAATCAGCCCCAGCATTTT.

This clonotype was counted at least ten times. The chain couples TRBV7-8 to TRBJ1-1; D possibly corresponds to TRBD1 (6 bases). CDR1 SGHVS and CDR2 FQNEAQ come from the germline V gene. The CDR3 spans 14 residues. V was pared by 2 bases and J by 6 bases, with 13 bases between. As DNA, the CDR3 is TGTGCCAGCAGCTTAACCGGGGGGCGGCCTGAAGCTTTCTTT. It yields the protein CASSLTGGRPEAFF.

This rearrangement joins TRBV9 to TRBJ1-1, with D uncertain. CDR3 length: 15 residues. Looked up from germline, CDR1 is SGDLS and CDR2 is YYNGEE. Trimming left V 0 bases short and J 0 bases short, with 9 bases between. CDR3 residues: CASSVGVRLNTEAFF. CDR3 nucleotide sequence: TGTGCCAGCAGCGTAGGAGTACGATTGAACACTGAAGCTTTCTTT.

V and J are TRBV5-4 and TRBJ1-2; D uncertain. Germline-derived CDR1 and CDR2 are SGHNT and YYREEE (reference sequence). CDR3 length: 14 amino acids. The germline V and J ends were trimmed by 4 bases and 8 bases, with 18 bases remaining between them. Here the CDR3 DNA reads TGTGCCAGCAGCGCCGGAACAACCTCGGAAGGCTACACCTTC. Its protein is CASSAGTTSEGYTF.

This clonotype was counted at least ten times. CDR3 sequence: CASSLWETQYF. The CDR3 nucleotides read TGTGCCAGCAGCTTATGGGAGACCCAGTACTTC. V and J are TRBV7-2 and TRBJ2-5, with D hard to call. Germline V gene lookup returns CDR1 SGHTA and CDR2 FQGNSA. The V end was cut by 2 bases, the J end by 5 bases, with 3 bases between. This CDR3 has 11 residues.

This clonotype was recorded a few times. The genes are TRBV6-2 or TRBV6-3 and TRBJ2-7; the D gene is possibly TRBD2 (6 bases). CDR1 MNHEY and CDR2 SVGEGT come from the germline V gene. With 5 bases removed from V and 6 bases from J, the gap between germline ends came to 23 bases. There are 16 residues in the CDR3. The CDR3 region is CASSKNTGGEGGEQYF. DNA of the CDR3: TGTGCCAGCAGTAAGAATACCGGAGGGGAAGGAGGCGAGCAGTACTTC.

There are many counts of this clonotype. J is TRBJ1-5 and V is TRBV12-3 or TRBV12-4; TRBD1 matches 8 bases. J lost 3 bases, V lost 2 bases, and 6 bases had no gene match. CDR3 length equals 16 residues. DNA for the CDR3: TGTGCCAGCAGTTTATCAGGGGGCGCCCCCAATCAGCCCCAGCATTTT. Its translation is CASSLSGGAPNQPQHF.

V and J are TRBV6-6 and TRBJ1-5; D unclear. V was shortened by 0 bases and J by 2 bases, with 14 bases between the two germline ends. CDR1 MNHNY and CDR2 SVGAGI come from the germline V gene (reference sequence). The CDR3 consists of 17 residues. CDR3 sequence: CASSYSSANSGNQPQHF. The CDR3 DNA follows: TGTGCCAGCAGTTACTCGAGTGCCAACAGTGGCAATCAGCCCCAGCATTTT.

This clonotype was seen repeatedly, ten times or more. The CDR3 nucleotides are TGTGCCAGCAGCCGGCACGAAAACACAGGGGGGGATCAGCCCCAGCATTTT. Protein: CASSRHENTGGDQPQHF. The chain is built from TRBV7-6 and TRBJ1-5; TRBD1 matches at 8 bases. Germline loops: CDR1 SGHVS, CDR2 FNYEAQ. This CDR3 has 17 residues. J was trimmed by 5 bases and V by 5 bases; bases with no gene match: 14.

This rearrangement joins TRBV27 to TRBJ1-1; D is perhaps TRBD1 (5 bases). This CDR3 has 15 residues. Between the trimmed V and J ends, which lost 1 base and 4 bases, there was a span of 13 bases. Germline CDR1 is MNHEY and CDR2 is SMNVEV (reference sequence). This CDR3 is CASSLLDGGTTEAFF. CDR3 nucleotides: TGTGCCAGCAGTTTATTGGATGGGGGGACCACTGAAGCTTTCTTT.

V usage is TRBV28 and J usage is TRBJ1-2, with 11 bases matching TRBD1. J gave up 2 bases and V 6 bases, and 8 bases lay outside the gene matches. The V gene's germline CDR1 is MDHEN and CDR2 SYDVKM. CDR3 length equals 16 residues. CDR3: CASRGDRGKRNYGYTF. In DNA form, the CDR3 reads TGTGCCAGCAGGGGGGACAGGGGGAAGCGGAACTATGGCTACACCTTC.

This chain connects TRBV12-3 or TRBV12-4 to TRBJ1-1, with D possibly TRBD1 on 5 matching bases. CDR3 length: 12 amino acids. Trimming stripped 4 bases from V and 7 bases from J, with 10 bases between. The CDR3 spells CASSSRGNEAFF. CDR3 nucleotide sequence: TGTGCCAGCAGTTCCCGGGGCAATGAAGCTTTCTTT.

This clonotype has ten or more counts. The chain recombines TRBV12-3 or TRBV12-4 with TRBJ2-1; D remains ambiguous. Trimming removed 6 bases from V and 3 bases from J, with 9 bases in between. CDR3 length: 13 residues. CDR3 region: CASSPPNYNEQFF. For the CDR3, the DNA is TGTGCCAGCAGCCCCCCGAACTACAATGAGCAGTTCTTC.

This clonotype was seen more than once but under ten times. The J gene is TRBJ2-2, the V gene TRBV6-1; TRBD1 matches 8 bases. Trimming at V came to 5 bases and at J to 6 bases, leaving 8 bases not matched to a gene. The CDR3 runs to 15 residues. Germline V gene lookup returns CDR1 MNHNS and CDR2 SASEGT. CDR3 DNA: TGTGCCAGCAGTACGGACAGGGTCCCCCCCGGGGAGCTGTTTTTT. Translation: CASSTDRVPPGELFF.

This clonotype was detected many times. The J gene is TRBJ1-1, the V gene TRBV25-1, with D maybe TRBD1 (5 bases). The ends were cut back, 5 bases at V and 4 bases at J, with 8 bases in the middle. This CDR3 comprises 12 residues. The germline CDR1 and CDR2 sequences are MGHDK and SYGVNS. CDR3 loop: CASSPDSTEAFF. The CDR3 DNA reads as TGTGCCAGCAGTCCCGACAGCACTGAAGCTTTCTTT.

This clonotype came up once. The chain has TRBV19 and TRBJ2-6; D gene uncertain. Germline lookup yields CDR1 LNHDA and CDR2 SQIVND (reference sequence). The V end was cut by 5 bases, the J end by 0 bases, with 14 bases between. The CDR3 consists of 17 residues. The CDR3 nucleotides are TGTGCCAGTAGTCCCGGAATTGTAGCCTCTGGGGCCAACGTCCTGACTTTC. Translated: CASSPGIVASGANVLTF.